The clone carrying this T cell receptor (beta chain) has ten or more counts. Its antigen is not identified. This specimen belongs to a study of spatial heterogeneity in lung cancer. Study context: Samples were donated by 72 untreated early-stage non-small cell lung cancer patients. General study findings and limits: Expanded tumor TCRs that were ubiquitous appeared in blood more at resection than follow-up.

Germline V lookup: CDR1 DFQATT, CDR2 SNEGSKA (reference sequence). V lost 6 bases, J lost 6 bases, and 20 bases lay in between. The length of the CDR3 is 14 residues. Time point given: blood at routine non-recurrence follow-up after resection. The sequenced material consisted of unsorted whole RNA from tumor, nontumor lung or frozen PBMC. Each CDR3 protein gets one entry after TCRdb re-called the 5' RACE reads with MiXCR. The repertoire includes tens of thousands of distinct CDR3 sequences, 9% to 10% of them detected once, and about 20% sits in the top ten. This sequence joins TRBV20-1 and TRBJ1-1; D is uncertain. This material consisted of PBMCs, taken at follow-up. The source is a male donor with early-stage non-small cell lung cancer. The CDR3 loop is CSARVLGGLAEAFF. The CDR3 DNA is TGCAGTGCAAGGGTGTTGGGCGGGCTGGCTGAAGCTTTCTTT.